This note documents a single TCR beta chain sequence. There is no known antigen for this receptor. Qualities for individual bases were not recorded, and no much larger clone is one base off. In the paper's terms, the treatment or condition label means: allogeneic hematopoietic cell transplantation with graft depleted of TCRalphabeta T cells and CD19 B cells. Transplant recipients were children who received TCRalphabeta/CD19-depleted allogeneic hematopoietic cell grafts. The CDR3 numbers 15 residues from cysteine through phenylalanine. The entry retains the CDR3 DNA only, 45 bases that are in frame from base 1. V is reduced by 0 bases and J by 3 bases, leaving a spacing of 10 bases between them. The sample originates from a study of T-cell reconstitution after alpha-beta-depleted transplantation in children (dated by TCRdb to about 2016). Regarding the research as a whole: Using TCR repertoire profiling, the study followed T-cell immune reconstitution in a quantitative way in children after TCRalphabeta/CD19-depleted allogeneic hematopoietic cell transplantation. What the research found in general, with its limitations: Hyperexpanded clone frequencies declined over subsequent months; after one year, T-cell counts and TCRbeta diversity were mostly attributed to newly produced T cells. In some patients, high TCRbeta diversity at day 60 was attributed to recipient T cells and intrathymic progenitors that had survived conditioning. About two months after transplant, the apparently early recovery of alphabetaT-cell counts reportedly depended on just several hundred clones that had expanded rapidly and came from non-depleted graft cells.

The receptor library was made with PCR. These reads were obtained on an Illumina HiSeq 2500. TCR library preparation used molecular barcoding, with unique molecular identifiers applied to normalize quantification of the TCRbeta repertoire. The public sequencing data were trimmed at Q25 with fastp and processed into clonotypes with MiXCR by TCRdb, which kept only in-frame beta chains. Rows matching on CDR3 protein sequence are summarized as one entry with the most common DNA and genes. Across this sample there are approximately 980,000 distinct CDR3 sequences, with about 30% seen only once. Over 25% of the sample is taken by the ten largest.

Here the chain combines TRBV12-3 or TRBV12-4 and TRBJ2-3; the D segment could be TRBD2, given 7 matching bases. The starting material was PBMCs, mostly from graft donor cells, obtained 360 days after TCRalphabeta/CD19-depleted stem cell transplant. The sequence derives from a boy in the first two years of life who had a stem cell transplant for SCID, so the T cells may come from the graft donor. The encoded CDR3 is CASSLAGGQTDTQYF. The DNA sequence is given as TGTGCCAGCAGTTTAGCGGGGGGGCAAACAGATACGCAGTATTTT.